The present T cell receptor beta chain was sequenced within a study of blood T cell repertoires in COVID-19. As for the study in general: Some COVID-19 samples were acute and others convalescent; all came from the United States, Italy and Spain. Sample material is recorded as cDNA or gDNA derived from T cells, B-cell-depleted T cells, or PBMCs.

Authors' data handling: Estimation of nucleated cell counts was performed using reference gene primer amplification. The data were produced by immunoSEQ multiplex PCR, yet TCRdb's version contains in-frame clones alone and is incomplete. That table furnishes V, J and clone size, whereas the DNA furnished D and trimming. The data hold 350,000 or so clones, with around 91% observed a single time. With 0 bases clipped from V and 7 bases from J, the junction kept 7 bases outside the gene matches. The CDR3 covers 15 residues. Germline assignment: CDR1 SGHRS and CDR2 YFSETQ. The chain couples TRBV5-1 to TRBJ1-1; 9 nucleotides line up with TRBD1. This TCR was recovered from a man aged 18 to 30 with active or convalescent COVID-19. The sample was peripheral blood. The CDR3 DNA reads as TGCGCCAGCAGCTTGGGATCACAGGGGGCGCGTGAAGCTTTCTTT. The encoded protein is CASSLGSQGAREAFF.